Listed below are T cell receptor beta chains from one sample, sequenced in a study of cytomegalovirus exposure and HLA in healthy donors. Sequenced by immunoSEQ multiplex PCR; TCRdb stores in-frame clones only, minus some. The sample records 100,000 to 150,000 clones, around 82% being singletons. Sequenced sample: PBMCs. Every receptor here comes from a woman aged 40 to 50 in good health and CMV-seropositive. Each CDR3 is given without its conserved first and last residue. Each record gives: V gene, J gene, CDR3 protein.

V: TRBV5-4; J: TRBJ1-1; CDR3: ASSPLLGGDTEAF
V: TRBV27; J: TRBJ2-1; CDR3: ASSSNPAESWNEQF
V: TRBV7-9; J: TRBJ2-7; CDR3: ASSSGQLYEQY
V: TRBV28; J: TRBJ2-4; CDR3: ASSPTGVGIQY
V: TRBV5-1; J: TRBJ2-7; CDR3: ASSAAGTSVHEQY
V: TRBV9; J: TRBJ1-2; CDR3: ASSVAAQGSSYT
V: TRBV28; J: TRBJ2-7; CDR3: ASRAASYEQY
V: TRBV9; J: TRBJ2-7; CDR3: ASSVGVRTSGTDEQY
V: TRBV10-2; J: TRBJ2-7; CDR3: ASSVSGSQSYEQY
V: TRBV6-9; J: TRBJ1-1; CDR3: ASSYSRTGGEIEAF
V: TRBV15; J: TRBJ2-2; CDR3: ATSREGLAGTGELF
V: TRBV30; J: TRBJ1-1; CDR3: AWSVLRTEAF
V: TRBV7-2; J: TRBJ2-7; CDR3: ASSYASGEQY
V: TRBV19; J: TRBJ2-7; CDR3: ASTRGGFPYEQY
V: TRBV5-4; J: TRBJ2-7; CDR3: ASSFGQGPYEQY
V: TRBV11-2; J: TRBJ2-7; CDR3: ASSLSRSTYEQY
V: TRBV7-9; J: TRBJ2-1; CDR3: ASSQRRGGYEQF
V: TRBV5-4; J: TRBJ2-1; CDR3: ASSVRGLAGYNEQF
V: TRBV4-1; J: TRBJ1-5; CDR3: ASSHPQWRGGNQPQH
V: TRBV7-2; J: TRBJ2-1; CDR3: ASSPSRGGVAGHNEQF
V: TRBV27; J: TRBJ2-7; CDR3: ASSLFFGQYYEQY
V: TRBV29-1; J: TRBJ1-2; CDR3: SATDRGNGNT
V: TRBV7-6; J: TRBJ2-2; CDR3: ASSFTTTVTGELF
V: TRBV28; J: TRBJ2-1; CDR3: ASSFRSSYNEQF
V: TRBV5-1; J: TRBJ1-1; CDR3: ASSLSPGTAEAF
V: TRBV6-1; J: TRBJ2-2; CDR3: ASSEQGVGRTTGELF
V: TRBV5-1; J: TRBJ1-1; CDR3: ASSWGVDTEAF
V: TRBV29-1; J: TRBJ2-1; CDR3: SVAGTGDPPTNEQF
V: TRBV7-2; J: TRBJ2-1; CDR3: ASSLVGVNEQF
V: TRBV7-7; J: TRBJ2-1; CDR3: ASSLSHVRENEQF
V: TRBV7-9; J: TRBJ2-7; CDR3: ASSPTGIGCEQY
V: TRBV7-2; J: .; CDR3: ASSLAQLAGAQSYEQY
V: TRBV19; J: .; CDR3: ASSTGGYEQY
V: TRBV28; J: TRBJ1-1; CDR3: ASSLRIRDTEAF
V: TRBV4-2; J: .; CDR3: ASSQEASGHGGEQY
V: TRBV30; J: TRBJ2-5; CDR3: ATSGTTQETQY
V: TRBV4-1; J: TRBJ2-1; CDR3: ASSQDPAGRYNEQF
V: TRBV6-6; J: TRBJ2-7; CDR3: ASRQLDGGLEQY
V: TRBV6-5; J: TRBJ1-5; CDR3: ASSPGLGNQPQH
V: TRBV10-1; J: TRBJ1-1; CDR3: ASSPGTGVEAF
V: TRBV10-1; J: TRBJ2-7; CDR3: ASREGGPEDEQY
V: TRBV18; J: TRBJ1-1; CDR3: ASPSPSDNEAF